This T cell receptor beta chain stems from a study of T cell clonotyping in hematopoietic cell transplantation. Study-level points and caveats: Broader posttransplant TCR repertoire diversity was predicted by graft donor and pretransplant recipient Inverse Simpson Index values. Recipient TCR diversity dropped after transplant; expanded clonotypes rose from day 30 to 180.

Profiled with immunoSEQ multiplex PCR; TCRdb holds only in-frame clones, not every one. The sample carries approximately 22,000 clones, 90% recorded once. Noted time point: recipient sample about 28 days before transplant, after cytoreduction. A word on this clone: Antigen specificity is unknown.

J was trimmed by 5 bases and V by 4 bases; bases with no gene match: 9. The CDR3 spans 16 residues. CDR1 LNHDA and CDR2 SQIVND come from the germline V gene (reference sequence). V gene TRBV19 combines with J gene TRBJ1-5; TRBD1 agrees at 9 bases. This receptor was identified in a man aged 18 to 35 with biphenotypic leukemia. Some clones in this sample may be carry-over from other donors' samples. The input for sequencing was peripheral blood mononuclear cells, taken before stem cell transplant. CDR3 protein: CASSTPDRGRYQPQHF. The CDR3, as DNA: TGTGCCAGTAGTACCCCGGACAGGGGTAGGTATCAGCCCCAGCATTTT. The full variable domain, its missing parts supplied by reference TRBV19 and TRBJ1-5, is DGGITQSPKYLFRKEGQNVTLSCEQNLNHDAMYWYRQDPGQGLRLIYYSQIVNDFQKGDIAEGYSVSREKKESFPLTVTSAQKNPTAFYLCASSTPDRGRYQPQHFGDGTRLSIL.